Below are 16 T cell receptor beta chains sequenced from a single sample in a study of tissue T cells after allogeneic stem cell transplantation. Only in-frame clones appear in the TCRdb table, and some are missing; sequencing was by immunoSEQ multiplex PCR. The sample lists about 26,000 clones, roughly nine tenths occurring once. The source material was blood, sampled before transplantation. These TCRs come from a male donor aged 60 or older who later had graft-versus-host disease after an allogeneic stem cell transplant.

This clone was seen a single time. The chain joins TRBV3-1 (or the pseudogene TRBV3-2) to TRBJ1-1; 7 bases align to TRBD1. In germline, CDR1 is LGHDT, CDR2 YNNKEL (reference sequence). Trimming at V came to 4 bases and at J to 1 base, leaving 3 bases not matched to a gene. The CDR3 totals 14 residues. Here the CDR3 reads CASSRQGPNTEAFF. The CDR3, as DNA: TGTGCCAGCAGCCGACAGGGCCCGAACACTGAAGCTTTCTTT.

The chain is built from TRBV5-5 and TRBJ2-5, with D unclear. V was pared by 1 base and J by 1 base, with 8 bases between. The CDR3 consists of 14 residues. CDR1 and CDR2 (germline): SGHKS, YYEKEE (reference sequence). CDR3 in amino acids: CASSLRASQETQYF. The CDR3 nucleotides read TGTGCCAGCAGCTTGCGGGCTAGCCAAGAGACCCAGTACTTC.

This clone was observed a handful of times. V is TRBV18 and J is TRBJ1-2; D is unclear. Trimming removed 3 bases at V and 3 bases at J, with 8 bases between. Germline-derived CDR1 and CDR2 are KGHSH and LQKENI. The CDR3 contains 13 residues. DNA of the CDR3: TGTGCCAGCTCACCGGGCACGGACTATGGCTACACCTTC. Protein sequence: CASSPGTDYGYTF.

The V call is TRBV9, the J call TRBJ1-6; the D gene is possibly TRBD1 (6 bases). V lost 0 bases to trimming and J lost 7 bases, with 14 bases between them. Germline V gene lookup returns CDR1 SGDLS and CDR2 YYNGEE. The CDR3 loop spans 16 amino acids. This CDR3 reads CASSVVPQGPNSPLHF. The CDR3 DNA is TGTGCCAGCAGCGTAGTGCCCCAGGGGCCGAATTCACCCCTCCACTTT.

The chain couples TRBV7-9 to TRBJ1-4; D unresolved. With 7 bases removed from V and 4 bases from J, the gap between germline ends came to 7 bases. Germline lookup yields CDR1 SEHNR and CDR2 FQNEAQ (reference sequence). The CDR3 sequence is 12 residues long. CDR3 sequence: CASTRSNEKLFF. The CDR3 nucleotides read TGTGCCAGCACGAGAAGTAATGAAAAACTGTTTTTT. Full variable domain (outside the CDR3, taken from reference TRBV7-9 and TRBJ1-4): DTGVSQNPRHKITKRGQNVTFRCDPISEHNRLYWYRQTLGQGPEFLTYFQNEAQLEKSRLLSDRFSAERPKGSFSTLEIQRTEQGDSAMYLCASTRSNEKLFFGSGTQLSVL.

This chain uses TRBV15 with TRBJ2-7, with D unresolved. Trimming cost V 0 bases and J 3 bases, with 6 bases left between them. The CDR3 contains 13 residues. Germline V gene sequence: CDR1 LNHNV, CDR2 YYDKDF (reference sequence). In DNA, the CDR3 is TGTGCCACCAGCAGAGATCCCGTCTACGAGCAGTACTTC. Its protein product is CATSRDPVYEQYF.

V and J are TRBV19 and TRBJ1-4, with 7 bases that match TRBD1. The CDR3 sequence is 15 residues long. Germline CDR1 LNHDA, CDR2 SQIVND (reference sequence). J was trimmed by 3 bases and V by 7 bases; bases with no gene match: 8. The CDR3 region is CASTLDRAPNEKLFF. The CDR3 DNA reads as TGTGCCAGTACCCTCGACAGGGCACCTAATGAAAAACTGTTTTTT.

The rearrangement uses TRBV20-1 and TRBJ1-1; D gene uncertain. V lost 3 bases, J lost 2 bases, and 7 bases lay in between. CDR1 DFQATT and CDR2 SNEGSKA come from the germline V gene (reference sequence). The CDR3 contains 12 residues. Here the CDR3 reads CSASTANTEAFF. The DNA for the CDR3 is TGCAGTGCTAGTACAGCTAACACTGAAGCTTTCTTT.

V gene TRBV5-4 combines with J gene TRBJ2-3; 10 positions match TRBD2. Trimming removed 1 base from V and 4 bases from J; junction bases left unmatched: 6. In germline, CDR1 is SGHNT, CDR2 YYREEE (reference sequence). The CDR3 runs to 16 residues. The DNA for the CDR3 is TGTGCCAGCAGCTTGTTAGCGGGAGGTTTTCCAGATACGCAGTATTTT. The encoded protein is CASSLLAGGFPDTQYF.

The chain employs TRBV19 and TRBJ2-2; TRBD2 matches 7 bases. Trimming removed 9 bases from V and 5 bases from J; junction bases left unmatched: 9. Germline-derived CDR1 and CDR2 are LNHDA and SQIVND (reference sequence). This CDR3 region has 14 residues. This chain's CDR3 is CASLTAGRTGELFF. CDR3 DNA sequence: TGTGCCAGCCTTACAGCGGGGCGAACCGGGGAGCTGTTTTTT.

The chain links TRBV7-3 to TRBJ1-6, with 9 positions matching TRBD1. After removal of 5 bases from V and 13 bases from J, the junction contained 9 bases not matched to a gene. The length of the CDR3 is 14 residues. Germline lookup yields CDR1 SGHTA and CDR2 FQGTGA. CDR3 nucleotides: TGTGCCAGCAGCCGGACAGGGGCCGGCGCCCCCCTCCACTTT. Translation: CASSRTGAGAPLHF.

The rearrangement links TRBV6-5 to TRBJ1-5, with a tentative D call TRBD1 (6 bases). Per the germline V gene, CDR1 is MNHEY and CDR2 is SVGAGI. Trimming took off 8 bases at V and 6 bases at J, with 20 bases between the two ends. The CDR3 has 15 amino acids. CDR3 DNA: TGTGCCAGCTCGGGGGCCGGGGGGCTAGGTCAGCCCCAGCATTTT. Residues: CASSGAGGLGQPQHF.

The V and J genes are TRBV5-1 and TRBJ1-4, with 7 bases fitting TRBD1. Per the germline V gene, CDR1 is SGHRS and CDR2 is YFSETQ. With 1 base clipped from V and 5 bases from J, the junction kept 2 bases outside the gene matches. This CDR3 comprises 14 residues. The CDR3 reads CASSLQQGNEKLFF. CDR3 DNA sequence: TGCGCCAGCAGCTTGCAACAGGGGAATGAAAAACTGTTTTTT.

The V and J genes are TRBV9 and TRBJ1-1; no definite D call. CDR1 is SGDLS, CDR2 YYNGEE, per germline. V lost 4 bases, J lost 3 bases, and 10 bases lay in between. There are 13 residues in the CDR3. The CDR3 DNA sequence: TGTGCCAGCAGCTCCCGTGAGGACACTGAAGCTTTCTTT. It is translated as CASSSREDTEAFF.

The chain combines TRBV6-4 with TRBJ2-5, with 12 nucleotides matching TRBD2. The germline V gene has CDR1 MRHNA and CDR2 SNTAGT. This CDR3 comprises 14 residues. V lost 5 bases to trimming and J lost 4 bases; unmatched junction nucleotides: 2. The CDR3 loop is CASSPTSGGETQYF. CDR3 sequence (DNA): TGTGCCAGCAGTCCGACTAGCGGGGGAGAGACCCAGTACTTC.

The chain recombines TRBV2 with TRBJ1-1; 10 bases map to TRBD1. The CDR3 consists of 15 residues. With 6 bases clipped from V and 4 bases from J, the junction kept 8 bases outside the gene matches. Germline CDR1 SNHLY, CDR2 FYNNEI. Here the CDR3 DNA reads TGTGCCAGCAGGACCACCGGGACAGGGGCCACTGAAGCTTTCTTT. This gives the protein CASRTTGTGATEAFF.